This T cell receptor (beta chain) emerged from a study of shared clonotypes between healthy human individuals. Overall study results and limits: Limitation of the genetic and exposure-history diversity represented came from the few donors.

The CDR3 consists of 13 residues. V was cut by 5 bases and J by 5 bases, with 11 bases left in between. Germline V CDR1 and CDR2: KGHSH, LQKENI. Regarding this clone: What it recognizes is unknown.

The repertoire was sequenced with immunoSEQ multiplex PCR; TCRdb's copy has only in-frame clones and lacks some. The data show around 1 million clones, around three quarters seen once. Sequencing was carried out using memory CD4+ T cells sorted from blood. Subset indicated: CD45RA-negative fraction. This clonotype was sampled from a man younger than 35 in good health. The rearrangement links TRBV18 to TRBJ2-3; D call uncertain. The CDR3 spells CASSSASIDTQYF. The CDR3, as DNA: TGTGCCAGCTCATCCGCCTCTATAGATACGCAGTATTTT.